This TCR beta chain was captured in a study of blood T cell repertoires in COVID-19. The wider study: Samples taken during acute and convalescent COVID-19 were collected in the United States, Italy and Spain.

Trimming shortened V by 3 bases and J by 4 bases, and 6 bases separated the two germline ends. Germline V gene data show CDR1 as LNHNV and CDR2 as YYDKDF (reference sequence). This CDR3 spans 13 amino acids. In the original processing: Reference gene primers were amplified, and this amplification served to estimate nucleated cell counts. Produced via immunoSEQ multiplex PCR; TCRdb's table is partial and in-frame only. The DNA was the basis for D and trimming; V, J and clone size are from that table. The repertoire includes approximately 92,000 clones, roughly 82% of them detected once, and 18% sits in the top ten.

Material for sequencing was peripheral blood. The TCR originated in an elderly man with acute or convalescent COVID-19. The V and J genes are TRBV15 and TRBJ2-2, with D perhaps matching TRBD2 (6 bases). The CDR3 DNA reads TGTGCCACCAGCAGGGGAGGCACCGGGGAGCTGTTTTTT. Protein: CATSRGGTGELFF. Based on the CDR3 plus reference TRBV15 and TRBJ2-2, the full variable domain is DAMVIQNPRYQVTQFGKPVTLSCSQTLNHNVMYWYQQKSSQAPKLLFHYYDKDFNNEADTPDNFQSRRPNTSFCFLDIRSPGLGDTAMYLCATSRGGTGELFFGEGSRLTVL.